A selection of T cell receptor beta chains follows, all from one sample in a study of blood T cell repertoires in COVID-19. TCRdb's copy holds only in-frame clones and misses some; the assay was immunoSEQ multiplex PCR. This table has about 320,000 clones, roughly 90% appearing once. Sequences were obtained from PBMCs or T cells enriched from blood (not recorded which). All receptors come from a man in his fifties or sixties who had recovered from COVID-19. The CDR3 runs from the conserved cysteine through the conserved F or W. The D gene is left open where the match is weak.

d_call: .
j_call: TRBJ2-5
v_call: TRBV29-1
cdr3_aa: CSVESPGWQETQYF

d_call: .
j_call: TRBJ2-5
v_call: TRBV11-3
cdr3_aa: CASSPLTETQYF

d_call: .
j_call: TRBJ2-5
v_call: TRBV4-1
cdr3_aa: CASSQDSFRVETQYF

d_call: .
j_call: TRBJ1-5
v_call: TRBV29-1
cdr3_aa: CSVQGENQPQHF

d_call: .
j_call: TRBJ2-5
v_call: TRBV5-4
cdr3_aa: CASSLMQRETQYF

d_call: .
j_call: TRBJ1-2
v_call: TRBV4-3
cdr3_aa: CASSQDKATAYGYTF

d_call: .
j_call: TRBJ2-2
v_call: TRBV3-1/TRBV3-2
cdr3_aa: CASSPPEVGELFF

d_call: .
j_call: TRBJ1-1
v_call: TRBV5-5
cdr3_aa: CASSFALWYTEAFF

d_call: .
j_call: TRBJ1-5
v_call: TRBV7-2
cdr3_aa: CASSLDYQPQHF

d_call: TRBD1
j_call: TRBJ2-7
v_call: TRBV24-1
cdr3_aa: CATSEGGTGPNEQYF

d_call: .
j_call: TRBJ2-1
v_call: TRBV19
cdr3_aa: CASSMGAGAGYYNEQFF

d_call: .
j_call: TRBJ1-2
v_call: TRBV5-5
cdr3_aa: CASSLEGRDDGYTF

d_call: .
j_call: TRBJ1-4
v_call: TRBV3-1/TRBV3-2
cdr3_aa: CASSQNRNEKLFF

d_call: .
j_call: TRBJ1-4
v_call: TRBV7-9
cdr3_aa: CASSFLPGTNEKLFF

d_call: TRBD1
j_call: TRBJ2-1
v_call: TRBV7-6
cdr3_aa: CASSSQGAVYNEQFF

d_call: TRBD1
j_call: TRBJ1-2
v_call: TRBV18
cdr3_aa: CASSPGQANYGYTF

d_call: .
j_call: TRBJ2-3
v_call: TRBV11-3
cdr3_aa: CASSSTAGLRTDTQYF

d_call: .
j_call: TRBJ1-1
v_call: TRBV14
cdr3_aa: CASSQDFSKSPRTEAFF

d_call: .
j_call: TRBJ1-1
v_call: TRBV5-1
cdr3_aa: CASSLVPKGGTNTEAFF

d_call: .
j_call: TRBJ2-1
v_call: TRBV7-9
cdr3_aa: CASSVGDITEQFF

d_call: .
j_call: TRBJ1-4
v_call: TRBV5-8
cdr3_aa: CASSSIGGATNEKLFF

d_call: .
j_call: TRBJ2-3
v_call: TRBV7-3
cdr3_aa: CASSFMAAGGTSTDTQYF

d_call: .
j_call: TRBJ1-1
v_call: TRBV5-1
cdr3_aa: CASSLGGGNTEAFF

d_call: TRBD1
j_call: TRBJ1-1
v_call: TRBV5-4
cdr3_aa: CASSWDSAGLEAFF

d_call: .
j_call: TRBJ1-1
v_call: TRBV12-5
cdr3_aa: CASGFSASPEAFF

d_call: .
j_call: TRBJ1-4
v_call: TRBV5-1
cdr3_aa: CASSPEGGEKLFF

d_call: .
j_call: TRBJ2-1
v_call: TRBV29-1
cdr3_aa: CSVYITASGISSYNEQFF

d_call: .
j_call: TRBJ1-4
v_call: TRBV7-9
cdr3_aa: CASSLAGSNEKLFF

d_call: .
j_call: TRBJ2-1
v_call: TRBV20-1
cdr3_aa: CSASRAYNEQFF

d_call: TRBD1
j_call: TRBJ2-1
v_call: TRBV6-4
cdr3_aa: CASSPSGQSNEQFF

d_call: TRBD1
j_call: TRBJ2-5
v_call: TRBV30
cdr3_aa: CAWSSGQGAETQYF

d_call: .
j_call: TRBJ2-7
v_call: TRBV2
cdr3_aa: CASVLAVSSGSEQYF

d_call: .
j_call: TRBJ1-2
v_call: TRBV12-3/TRBV12-4
cdr3_aa: CASSFGTAYGYTF

d_call: TRBD2
j_call: TRBJ2-1
v_call: TRBV4-1
cdr3_aa: CASSPTSGSWNEQFF

d_call: .
j_call: TRBJ1-5
v_call: TRBV11-3
cdr3_aa: CASSSIGPGAGENQPQHF

d_call: .
j_call: TRBJ1-1
v_call: TRBV12-3/TRBV12-4
cdr3_aa: CASSLRGGPEAFF

d_call: .
j_call: TRBJ1-1
v_call: TRBV12-3/TRBV12-4
cdr3_aa: CASRSIGVTEAFF

d_call: .
j_call: TRBJ2-3
v_call: TRBV19
cdr3_aa: CASSRLTFTDTQYF

d_call: TRBD2
j_call: TRBJ2-7
v_call: TRBV3-1/TRBV3-2
cdr3_aa: CASSQDPPASGRREYF

d_call: .
j_call: TRBJ1-2
v_call: TRBV28
cdr3_aa: CASSRGHYYGYTF

d_call: TRBD1
j_call: TRBJ1-5
v_call: TRBV6-1
cdr3_aa: CASSGRDRGLYSNQPQHF